This T cell receptor beta chain was recovered during a study of cytotoxic CD8 clonotypes in ibrutinib-treated CLL. Findings and limits, study-wide: At the start, clonality exceeded age-matched healthy donors and followed circulating CD8+ T-cell counts.

The germline CDR1 and CDR2 sequences are SQVTM and ANQGSEA. The V end was cut by 6 bases, the J end by 4 bases, with 10 bases between. This CDR3 is 12 amino acids long. For this clone: The target antigen is unknown.

About 1.9 micrograms of genomic DNA (from cryopreserved PBMCs) were used for TCR beta libraries. The intended depth for sequencing was 1 in 200,000 to 1 in 1 million T cells. Using immunoSEQ multiplex PCR, the repertoire was profiled, and TCRdb retains in-frame clones only, with some absent. Altogether some 200,000 clones are present, just over 70% being singletons, with the ten largest covering about 6.4%. The sequence was collected from a human donor with chronic lymphocytic leukemia. The rearrangement links TRBV29-1 to TRBJ2-1, with D maybe TRBD1 (5 bases). The source was PBMCs, collected after 12 months of ibrutinib treatment. In DNA, the CDR3 is TGCAGCGTGCCGACAGAGTACAATGAGCAGTTCTTC. Protein: CSVPTEYNEQFF.